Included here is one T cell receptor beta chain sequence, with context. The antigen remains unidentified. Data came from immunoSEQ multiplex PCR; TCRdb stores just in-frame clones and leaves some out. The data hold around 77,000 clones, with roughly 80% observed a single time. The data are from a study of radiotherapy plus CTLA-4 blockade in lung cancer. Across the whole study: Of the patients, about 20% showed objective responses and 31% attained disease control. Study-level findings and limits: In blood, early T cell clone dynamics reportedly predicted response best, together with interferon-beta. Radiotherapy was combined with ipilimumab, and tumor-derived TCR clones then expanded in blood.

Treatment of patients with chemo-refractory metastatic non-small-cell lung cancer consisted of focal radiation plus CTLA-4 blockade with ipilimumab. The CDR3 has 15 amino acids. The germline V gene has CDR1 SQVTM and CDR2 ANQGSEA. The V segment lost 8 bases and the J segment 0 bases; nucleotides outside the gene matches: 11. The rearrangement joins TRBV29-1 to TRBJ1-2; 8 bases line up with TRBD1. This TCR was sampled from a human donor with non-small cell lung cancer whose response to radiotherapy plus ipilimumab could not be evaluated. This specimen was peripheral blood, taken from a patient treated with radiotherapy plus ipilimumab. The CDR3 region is CSTGQGPSTNYGYTF. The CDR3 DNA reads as TGCAGCACCGGACAGGGCCCTTCCACTAACTATGGCTACACCTTC.